This TCR beta chain stems from a study of cytomegalovirus exposure and HLA in healthy donors. Study as a whole: In a later analysis, the roughly 120 validation repertoires were reported to have used the same platform as the 600 to 700 first-cohort repertoires. Study-wide results and caveats: Rare TCR sequences predominated, though certain public TCRs were found in many donors. The study labeled 164 TCR beta chains cytomegalovirus-associated.

Germline CDR1 reads MNHEY; CDR2 reads SVGAGI. Trimming cost V 4 bases and J 0 bases; bases outside gene matches: 2. This CDR3 has 14 amino acids. A word on this clone: Its cognate antigen is unknown.

Repertoires were generated with immunoSEQ multiplex PCR, while TCRdb's copy carries only in-frame clones and drops some. The sample holds a few hundred thousand clones, under 95% seen once. The TCR sequence derives from a woman aged 18-29 years in good health and CMV-seronegative. The chain combines TRBV6-5 with TRBJ1-1, with TRBD1 matching over 7 bases. The sequenced material came from PBMCs. In DNA, the CDR3 is TGTGCCAGCAGTTTGGGACAGATGAACACTGAAGCTTTCTTT. Protein sequence: CASSLGQMNTEAFF.